One sample yielded the 17 T cell receptor beta chains listed below, sequenced in a study of identical twins. MiXCR was run by TCRdb on the 5' RACE reads, yielding one entry per CDR3 protein. The sample carries around 510,000 distinct CDR3 sequences, roughly an eighth recorded once. In addition, the sample was reused for a study of yellow fever vaccine responses in identical twins.

Sequencing was carried out using CD4+ T cells sorted from blood. The receptors were sampled from a young woman in good health.

This clonotype was detected ten times or more. V usage is TRBV20-1 and J usage is TRBJ2-2; D is possibly TRBD1 (6 bases). CDR1 DFQATT and CDR2 SNEGSKA come from the germline V gene (reference sequence). With 3 bases removed from V and 4 bases from J, the gap between germline ends came to 12 bases. The CDR3 sequence is 14 residues long. The CDR3 DNA reads as TGCAGTGCTAGGAGTCAGGGGAGCACCGGGGAGCTGTTTTTT. Protein: CSARSQGSTGELFF.

This clonotype has only a few counts. The chain links TRBV7-2 to TRBJ2-5; the D call may be TRBD1 or TRBD2 (6 bases each). CDR3 length: 15 residues. V was trimmed by 5 bases and J by 0 bases, leaving 13 bases between them. Germline assignment: CDR1 SGHTA and CDR2 FQGNSA. CDR3 DNA: TGTGCCAGCAGCAACCTAGGGGGGTACCAAGAGACCCAGTACTTC. Translating gives CASSNLGGYQETQYF.

Only a few counts were recorded for this clonotype. It may be a read error: a sequence one base away is much more abundant. The V gene is TRBV28, the J gene TRBJ1-1, with D hard to call. CDR3 size: 14 residues. Per the germline V gene, CDR1 is MDHEN and CDR2 is SYDVKM. V shed 10 bases and J shed 0 bases, with 15 bases lying between them. CDR3 nucleotide sequence: TGTGCCATCGGGGAGGGCGCTATGAACACTGAAGCTTTCTTT. It codes for CAIGEGAMNTEAFF.

This clonotype was recorded at least ten times. The chain links TRBV29-1 to TRBJ2-3; 8 bases are shared with TRBD1. The V gene end was trimmed by 8 bases and the J gene end by 0 bases; junction bases not matched to a gene: 7. This CDR3 region has 14 residues. Germline V gene data show CDR1 as SQVTM and CDR2 as ANQGSEA. CDR3 loop: CSTAGTGSTDTQYF. CDR3 DNA: TGCAGCACAGCCGGGACAGGTAGCACAGATACGCAGTATTTT.

This clonotype showed up just a few times. The chain recombines TRBV28 with TRBJ2-1; 10 bases match TRBD2. Germline CDR1 reads MDHEN; CDR2 reads SYDVKM. Trimming took 3 bases from V and 5 from J; bases not matched to a gene: 7. The CDR3 loop spans 16 amino acids. The CDR3 sequence: CASSLDLAGANNEQFF. CDR3 sequence (DNA): TGTGCCAGCAGTTTGGATCTAGCGGGGGCAAACAATGAGCAGTTCTTC. The whole variable domain, filled in from reference TRBV28 and TRBJ2-1, reads DVKVTQSSRYLVKRTGEKVFLECVQDMDHENMFWYRQDPGLGLRLIYFSYDVKMKEKGDIPEGYSVSREKKERFSLILESASTNQTSMYLCASSLDLAGANNEQFFGPGTRLTVL.

V gene TRBV18 combines with J gene TRBJ2-1; perhaps TRBD2 as D (5 bases). Trimming removed 3 bases from V and 0 bases from J, with 9 bases in between. The CDR3 totals 15 residues. The V gene's germline CDR1 is KGHSH and CDR2 LQKENI. In nucleotides, the CDR3 is TGTGCCAGCTCACCCGGGGTTGACTCCTACAATGAGCAGTTCTTC. Translating gives CASSPGVDSYNEQFF. Supplemented by reference TRBV18 and TRBJ2-1, the full variable domain reads NAGVMQNPRHLVRRRGQEARLRCSPMKGHSHVYWYRQLPEEGLKFMVYLQKENIIDESGMPKERFSAEFPKEGPSILRIQQVVRGDSAAYFCASSPGVDSYNEQFFGPGTRLTVL.

A few counts support this clonotype. The rearrangement joins TRBV11-3 to TRBJ2-7; D is unresolved. The CDR3 sequence is 13 residues long. Germline V gene lookup returns CDR1 SGHNT and CDR2 YENEEA. V gave up 5 bases and J gave up 2 bases, with 10 bases separating them. The CDR3 nucleotides are TGTGCCAGCAGCCGGAGCCCCACCTACGAGCAGTACTTC. Amino acid sequence: CASSRSPTYEQYF. The variable domain in full, with the rest retrieved from reference TRBV11-3 and TRBJ2-7, is EAGVVQSPRYKIIEKKQPVAFWCNPISGHNTLYWYLQNLGQGPELLIRYENEEAVDDSQLPKDRFSAERLKGVDSTLKIQPAELGDSAVYLCASSRSPTYEQYFGPGTRLTVT.

In this sample, this clonotype turned up many times. The chain joins TRBV15 to TRBJ2-1; D is possibly TRBD1 (5 bases). Germline V lookup: CDR1 LNHNV, CDR2 YYDKDF (reference sequence). Trimming removed 0 bases at V and 6 bases at J, with 15 bases between. This CDR3 spans 16 amino acids. This CDR3 is CATSREILKTANEQFF. CDR3 nucleotide sequence: TGTGCCACCAGCAGAGAAATATTGAAGACAGCCAATGAGCAGTTCTTC.

This chain connects TRBV4-2 to TRBJ1-3; D is uncertain. This CDR3 has 16 amino acids. Per germline, CDR1 LGHNA and CDR2 YNFKEQ. With 0 bases removed from V and 4 bases from J, the gap between germline ends came to 13 bases. CDR3 nucleotide sequence: TGTGCCAGCAGCCAAGAAGCCCGGACGGACGGAAACACCATATATTTT. As protein: CASSQEARTDGNTIYF.

This clonotype has just a few counts. The chain carries TRBV6-1 and TRBJ1-6, with D possibly being TRBD1 (5 bases). CDR1 is MNHNS, CDR2 SASEGT, per germline. The CDR3 spans 14 residues. V lost 6 bases to trimming and J lost 5 bases, with 11 bases between them. CDR3 sequence: CASRDIVDNSPLHF. CDR3 coding DNA: TGTGCCAGCAGGGACATAGTGGATAATTCACCCCTCCACTTT.

This clonotype occurred a few times. The J gene is TRBJ2-7, the V gene TRBV28; D unclear. This CDR3 comprises 15 residues. The germline V gene encodes CDR1 MDHEN and CDR2 SYDVKM. V lost 5 bases and J lost 2, with 16 bases in between. The CDR3 spells CASSHDPLGPYEQYF. The CDR3 nucleotides are TGTGCCAGCAGTCACGACCCATTAGGCCCCTACGAGCAGTACTTC.

This clonotype has ten or more counts. DNA for the CDR3: TGTGCCAGCTGGAAAAACACCGGGGAGCTGTTTTTT. Amino acid sequence: CASWKNTGELFF. This sequence joins TRBV12-3 or TRBV12-4 and TRBJ2-2; no clear D gene. V was pared by 8 bases and J by 2 bases, with 6 bases between. The CDR3 runs to 12 residues.

The chain recombines TRBV29-1 with TRBJ2-3; the D is unclear. There are 13 residues in the CDR3. Trimming took 5 bases from V and 2 from J, leaving 11 bases between them. CDR1 SQVTM and CDR2 ANQGSEA come from the germline V gene. The CDR3 loop is CSVLWENTDTQYF. The CDR3 DNA reads TGCAGCGTTTTGTGGGAAAACACAGATACGCAGTATTTT.

This clonotype has more than one count but fewer than ten. V is TRBV15 and J is TRBJ2-2; tentative D call: TRBD1 (5 bases). Per the germline V gene, CDR1 is LNHNV and CDR2 is YYDKDF (reference sequence). V gave up 0 bases and J gave up 6 bases, with 11 bases separating them. The CDR3 totals 15 residues. The CDR3: CATSRDPAGSGELFF. CDR3 nucleotides: TGTGCCACCAGCAGAGACCCGGCAGGGTCCGGGGAGCTGTTTTTT. The variable domain in full, with the rest retrieved from reference TRBV15 and TRBJ2-2, is DAMVIQNPRYQVTQFGKPVTLSCSQTLNHNVMYWYQQKSSQAPKLLFHYYDKDFNNEADTPDNFQSRRPNTSFCFLDIRSPGLGDTAMYLCATSRDPAGSGELFFGEGSRLTVL.

Worth noting for this clonotype: A junction boundary mismatches the germline segment, possibly from a read error. The chain couples TRBV3-1 to TRBJ2-1; the match to TRBD2 covers 12 bases. CDR3 length equals 13 residues. The germline gives CDR1 LGHDT, CDR2 YNNKEL (reference sequence). CDR3 loop: CASSQARTSGRIF. The CDR3 nucleotides are TGTGCCAGCAGCCAAGCCCGAACTAGCGGGAGGATCTTC.

This clonotype was seen many times. The CDR3 here is CASSQKAGGADTQYF. In DNA, the CDR3 is TGCGCCAGCAGCCAGAAAGCGGGAGGGGCAGATACGCAGTATTTT. The rearrangement uses TRBV4-3 and TRBJ2-3; 10 bases align to TRBD2. The CDR3 has 15 residues. With V trimmed by 3 bases and J by 4 bases, 4 bases remained unmatched. Germline values: CDR1 LGHNA, CDR2 YSLEER.

This clonotype has more than one count but fewer than ten. Here the CDR3 reads CASSQERRREGREYF. CDR3 bases: TGTGCCAGCAGCCAAGAACGTCGGCGGGAGGGCCGGGAGTACTTC. V and J are TRBV4-2 and TRBJ2-5; TRBD2 matches 9 bases. The germline CDR1 and CDR2 sequences are LGHNA and YNFKEQ. CDR3 length: 15 residues. Unmatched junction bases numbered 11, after V lost 0 bases and J lost 12 bases.